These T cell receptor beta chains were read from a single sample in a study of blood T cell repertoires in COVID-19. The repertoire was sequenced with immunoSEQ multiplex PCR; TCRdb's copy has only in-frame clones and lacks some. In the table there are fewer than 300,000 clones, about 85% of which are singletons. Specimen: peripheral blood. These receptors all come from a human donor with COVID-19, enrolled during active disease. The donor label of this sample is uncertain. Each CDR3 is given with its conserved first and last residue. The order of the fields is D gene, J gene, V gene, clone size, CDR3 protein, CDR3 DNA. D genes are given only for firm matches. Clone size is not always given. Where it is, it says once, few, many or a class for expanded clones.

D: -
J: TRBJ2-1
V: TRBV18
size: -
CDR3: CASSPPGAGVSPYNEQFF
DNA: TGTGCCAGCTCACCACCGGGGGCGGGAGTGAGTCCCTACAATGAGCAGTTCTTC

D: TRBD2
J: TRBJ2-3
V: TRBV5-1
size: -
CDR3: CASSPRLAGGTDTQYF
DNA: TGCGCCAGCAGCCCGAGACTAGCGGGAGGGACAGATACGCAGTATTTT

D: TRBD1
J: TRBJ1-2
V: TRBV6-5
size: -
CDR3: CASTLRTGPGGYTF
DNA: TGTGCCAGCACTTTACGGACAGGGCCTGGTGGCTACACCTTC

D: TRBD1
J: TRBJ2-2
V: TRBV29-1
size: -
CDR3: CSVGDRVNTGELFF
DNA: TGCAGCGTCGGGGACAGGGTGAACACCGGGGAGCTGTTTTTT

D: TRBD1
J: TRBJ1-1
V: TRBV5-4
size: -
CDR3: CASSLTGGTEAFF
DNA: TGTGCCAGCAGCTTAACAGGGGGCACTGAAGCTTTCTTT

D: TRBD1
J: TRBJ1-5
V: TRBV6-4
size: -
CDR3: CASGDRGRDQPQHF
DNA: TGTGCCAGCGGCGACAGGGGAAGGGATCAGCCCCAGCATTTT

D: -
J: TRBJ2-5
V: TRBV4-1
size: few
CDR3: CASSLRPIRRQETQYF
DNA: TGCGCCAGCAGCCTACGACCCATCAGGAGGCAAGAGACCCAGTACTTC

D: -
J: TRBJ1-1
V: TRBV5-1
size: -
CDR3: CASAQRGDTEAFF
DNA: TGCGCCAGCGCACAGCGGGGGGACACTGAAGCTTTCTTT

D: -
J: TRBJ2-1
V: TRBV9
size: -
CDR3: CASSVGGGARGINEQFF
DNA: TGTGCCAGCAGCGTAGGCGGAGGGGCTCGGGGCATCAATGAGCAGTTCTTC

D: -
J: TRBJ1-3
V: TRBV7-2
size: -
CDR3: CASSLGYRMESSGNTIYF
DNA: TGTGCCAGCAGCTTAGGGTACCGGATGGAGAGCTCTGGAAACACCATATATTTT

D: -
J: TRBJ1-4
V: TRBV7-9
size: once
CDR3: CASQPAGTNEKLFF
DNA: TGTGCCAGCCAGCCGGCGGGAACTAATGAAAAACTGTTTTTT

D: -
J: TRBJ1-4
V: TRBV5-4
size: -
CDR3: CASSPTGATNEKLFF
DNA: TGTGCCAGCAGCCCGACAGGCGCAACTAATGAAAAACTGTTTTTT

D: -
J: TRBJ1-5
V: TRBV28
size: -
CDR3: CASSPPQGSSNQPQHF
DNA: TGTGCCAGCAGTCCGCCGCAGGGTTCCAGCAATCAGCCCCAGCATTTT

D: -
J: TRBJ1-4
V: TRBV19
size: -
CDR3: CASSIVGTTTNEKLFF
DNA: TGTGCCAGTAGTATAGTCGGGACAACAACTAATGAAAAACTGTTTTTT

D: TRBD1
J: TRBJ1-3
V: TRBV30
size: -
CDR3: CAWDPGQGATGNTIYF
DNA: TGTGCCTGGGATCCGGGACAGGGGGCAACTGGAAACACCATATATTTT

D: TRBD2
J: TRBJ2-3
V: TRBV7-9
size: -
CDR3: CASSLVTSGTDTQYF
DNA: TGTGCCAGCAGCTTAGTGACTAGCGGCACAGATACGCAGTATTTT

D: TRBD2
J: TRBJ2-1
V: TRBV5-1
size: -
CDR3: CASSPTSGIYNEQFF
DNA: TGCGCCAGCAGCCCAACTAGCGGGATTTACAATGAGCAGTTCTTC

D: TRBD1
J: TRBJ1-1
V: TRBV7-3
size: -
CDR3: CASSGGGLNTEAFF
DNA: TGTGCCAGCTCCGGAGGGGGCTTGAACACTGAAGCTTTCTTT

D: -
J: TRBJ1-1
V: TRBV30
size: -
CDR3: CAWSVFRGDTEAFF
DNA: TGTGCCTGGAGTGTATTTAGGGGCGACACTGAAGCTTTCTTT

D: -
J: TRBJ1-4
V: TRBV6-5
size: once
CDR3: CASTRGSWDEKLFF
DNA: TGTGCCAGCACCCGGGGAAGCTGGGATGAAAAACTGTTTTTT

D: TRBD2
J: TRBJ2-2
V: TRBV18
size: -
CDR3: CASSLIPRGTSGMNTGELFF
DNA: TGTGCCAGCTCGCTGATACCCCGGGGGACTAGCGGAATGAACACCGGGGAGCTGTTTTTT

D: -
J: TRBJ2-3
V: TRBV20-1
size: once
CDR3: CSASPGSGSDTQYF
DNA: TGCAGTGCTAGTCCGGGGAGTGGGTCAGATACGCAGTATTTT

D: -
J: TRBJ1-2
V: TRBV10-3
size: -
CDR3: CAISESNDGRAYGYTF
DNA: TGTGCCATCAGTGAGTCGAACGATGGGAGGGCCTATGGCTACACCTTC

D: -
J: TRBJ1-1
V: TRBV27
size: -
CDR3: CASRDARVNTEAFF
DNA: TGTGCCAGCAGGGATGCCAGGGTGAACACTGAAGCTTTCTTT

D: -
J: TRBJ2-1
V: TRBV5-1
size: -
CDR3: CASSFTTRPSYNEQFF
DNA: TGCGCCAGCAGCTTCACGACTAGGCCCTCCTACAATGAGCAGTTCTTC

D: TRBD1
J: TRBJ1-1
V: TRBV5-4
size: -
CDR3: CASSPSLDRVTEAFF
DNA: TGTGCCAGCAGCCCATCCCTTGACAGGGTCACTGAAGCTTTCTTT

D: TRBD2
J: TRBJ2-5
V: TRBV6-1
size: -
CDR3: CASSESLAGGPREETQYF
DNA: TGTGCCAGCAGTGAATCACTAGCGGGAGGGCCAAGGGAAGAGACCCAGTACTTC

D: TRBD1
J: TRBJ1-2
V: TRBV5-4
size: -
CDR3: CASSSGQGEAGYTF
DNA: TGTGCCAGCAGCTCGGGACAGGGGGAGGCTGGCTACACCTTC

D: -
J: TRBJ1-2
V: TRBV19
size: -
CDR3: CASSPRGDSGYTF
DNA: TGTGCCAGTAGTCCCAGGGGAGACTCTGGCTACACCTTC

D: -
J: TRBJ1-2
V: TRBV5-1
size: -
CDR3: CASSLADSLYGYTF
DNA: TGCGCCAGCAGCTTGGCCGACAGCTTATATGGCTACACCTTC

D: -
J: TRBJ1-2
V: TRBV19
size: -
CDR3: CASSSRAGVVGYTF
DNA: TGTGCCAGTAGTAGCAGGGCAGGAGTTGTTGGCTACACCTTC

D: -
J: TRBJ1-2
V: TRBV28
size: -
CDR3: CASRPPSGDHTF
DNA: TGTGCCAGCAGGCCCCCAAGCGGGGATCACACCTTC

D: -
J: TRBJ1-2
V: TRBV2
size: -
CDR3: CASSVRQAGYGYTF
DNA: TGTGCCAGCAGTGTCCGGCAGGCGGGCTATGGCTACACCTTC

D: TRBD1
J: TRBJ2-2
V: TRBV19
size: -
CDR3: CASSTRYRGRDGELFF
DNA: TGTGCCAGTAGTACCCGATACAGGGGGCGTGACGGGGAGCTGTTTTTT

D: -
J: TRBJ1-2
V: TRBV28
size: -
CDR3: CASSRPDRGYGYTF
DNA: TGTGCCAGCAGCCGCCCCGACAGAGGATATGGCTACACCTTC

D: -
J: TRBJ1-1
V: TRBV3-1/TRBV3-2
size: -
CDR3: CASSQSTHTEAFF
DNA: TGTGCCAGCAGCCAATCCACTCACACTGAAGCTTTCTTT

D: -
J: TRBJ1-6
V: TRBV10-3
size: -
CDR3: CAISAGGGYSPLHF
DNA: TGTGCCATCAGTGCCGGCGGGGGATATTCACCCCTCCACTTT

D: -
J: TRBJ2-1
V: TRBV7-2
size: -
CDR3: CASNTLGGVDEQFF
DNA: TGTGCCAGCAACACGTTAGGGGGGGTGGATGAGCAGTTCTTC

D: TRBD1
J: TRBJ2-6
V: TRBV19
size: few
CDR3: CASSPARTGKTGANVLTF
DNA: TGTGCCAGTAGTCCAGCTCGGACAGGTAAAACTGGGGCCAACGTCCTGACTTTC

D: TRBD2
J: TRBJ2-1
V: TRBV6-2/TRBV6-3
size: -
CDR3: CASSTRLAREGLVYNEQFF
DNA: TGTGCCAGCAGTACACGACTAGCCAGAGAAGGTTTGGTGTACAATGAGCAGTTCTTC

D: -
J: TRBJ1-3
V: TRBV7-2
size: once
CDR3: CASSPRRTISGNTIYF
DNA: TGTGCCAGCAGCCCCCGAAGGACAATCTCTGGAAACACCATATATTTT

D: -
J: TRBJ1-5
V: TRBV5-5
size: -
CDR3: CASSLAGANRQPQHF
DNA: TGTGCCAGCAGCTTGGCTGGGGCCAATCGTCAGCCCCAGCATTTT

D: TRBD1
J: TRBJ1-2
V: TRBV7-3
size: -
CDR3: CASSVSGTGQNYGYTF
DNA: TGTGCCAGCAGTGTCTCAGGGACAGGGCAGAACTATGGCTACACCTTC

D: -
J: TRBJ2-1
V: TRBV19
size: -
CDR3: CASSTPVYNEQFF
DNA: TGTGCCAGTAGTACCCCGGTATACAATGAGCAGTTCTTC

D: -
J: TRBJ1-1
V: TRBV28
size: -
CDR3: CATLSREAFF
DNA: TGTGCCACCCTGTCGAGGGAAGCTTTCTTT

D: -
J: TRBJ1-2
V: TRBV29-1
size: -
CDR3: CSVGKQDNYGYTF
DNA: TGCAGCGTTGGGAAACAGGACAACTATGGCTACACCTTC

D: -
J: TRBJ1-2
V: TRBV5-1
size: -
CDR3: CASSPGAGDYGYTF
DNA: TGCGCCAGCAGCCCCGGTGCAGGGGATTATGGCTACACCTTC

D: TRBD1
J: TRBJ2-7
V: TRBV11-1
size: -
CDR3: CASGTDRASSEQYF
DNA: TGTGCCAGCGGTACGGACAGGGCTTCATCCGAGCAGTACTTC

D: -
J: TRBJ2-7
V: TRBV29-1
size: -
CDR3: CSVSTPRRSEQYF
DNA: TGCAGCGTCTCGACTCCTCGTCGCTCCGAGCAGTACTTC

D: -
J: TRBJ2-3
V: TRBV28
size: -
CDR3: CASREPAPSTDTQYF
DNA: TGTGCCAGCAGGGAGCCAGCCCCTAGCACAGATACGCAGTATTTT

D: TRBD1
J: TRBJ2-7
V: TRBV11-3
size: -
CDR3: CASSKGADSYEQYF
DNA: TGTGCCAGCAGCAAGGGGGCTGATTCCTACGAGCAGTACTTC

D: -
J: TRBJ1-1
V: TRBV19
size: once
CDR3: CASKGGVNMNTEAFF
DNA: TGTGCCAGTAAGGGAGGGGTCAACATGAACACTGAAGCTTTCTTT

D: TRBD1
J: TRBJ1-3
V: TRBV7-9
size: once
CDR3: CASSPGLGGHSSGNTIYF
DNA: TGTGCCAGCAGCCCCGGTTTAGGGGGCCACTCTTCTGGAAACACCATATATTTT

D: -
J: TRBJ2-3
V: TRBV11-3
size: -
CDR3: CASSLGEIEDTQYF
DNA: TGTGCCAGCAGCTTAGGTGAGATAGAGGATACGCAGTATTTT

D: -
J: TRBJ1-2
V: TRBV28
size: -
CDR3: CASSLFQVNYGYTF
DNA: TGTGCCAGCAGTTTATTCCAGGTGAACTATGGCTACACCTTC

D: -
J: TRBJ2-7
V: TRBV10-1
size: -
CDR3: CASSEGSHRGIEQYF
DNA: TGCGCCAGCAGTGAGGGGAGTCATAGGGGGATCGAGCAGTACTTC

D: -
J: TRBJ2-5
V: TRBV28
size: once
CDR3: CASSIMSQETQYF
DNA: TGTGCCAGCAGTATTATGAGCCAAGAGACCCAGTACTTC